The rows below give T cell receptor beta chains drawn from one sample of a study of T cell responses to AZD1222 COVID-19 vaccine. This table comes from immunoSEQ multiplex PCR, and its TCRdb copy is limited to in-frame clones, with some not included. The data contain 160,000 or so clones, over 75% of them singletons. The sample here was peripheral blood, taken 28 days after the second AZD1222 dose. Source of these receptors: an adult who received the AZD1222 COVID-19 vaccine. CDR3s include the opening cysteine and the closing phenylalanine or tryptophan. D genes are given only for firm matches. Clone size is stated in some rows and not others, as once, few, many or a class when expanded.

cdr3_length d_call clone_size j_call v_call cdr3_nt cdr3_aa
18 TRBD1 . TRBJ1-4 TRBV5-1 TGCGCCAGCAGCAAACCCGAACATTCCGGGACAGGGTTTGAAAAACTGTTTTTT CASSKPEHSGTGFEKLFF
15 . . TRBJ2-1 TRBV5-6 TGTGCCAGCAGCTTGGGGAGACAGTCCTACAATGAGCAGTTCTTC CASSLGRQSYNEQFF
11 TRBD1 . TRBJ1-2 TRBV20-1 TGCAGTGCTGGCAGGGGGGATGGCTACACCTTC CSAGRGDGYTF
11 . . TRBJ1-5 TRBV3-1/TRBV3-2 TGTGCCAGCAGCCAAGGCGGGGTCCAGCATTTT CASSQGGVQHF
14 . . TRBJ1-1 TRBV5-6 TGTGCCAGCAGGTACGGACACGGGCGGACTGAAGCTTTCTTT CASRYGHGRTEAFF
18 . few TRBJ1-2 TRBV14 TGTGCCAGCAGCCAAGGATTGAGGGCAGGCCCTTCTAACTATGGCTACACCTTC CASSQGLRAGPSNYGYTF
14 TRBD2 . TRBJ2-1 TRBV5-1 TGCGCCAGCAGCTTGGGAGAAGGACTAGGAGCGGAGTTCTTC CASSLGEGLGAEFF
15 TRBD2 . TRBJ2-2 TRBV11-2 TGTGCCAGCAGCGTAACTAGCGGGGCTACCGGGGAGCTGTTTTTT CASSVTSGATGELFF
16 TRBD1 . TRBJ1-5 TRBV9 TGTGCCAGCAGTCCGGCGGGGACAGGGGTGAATCAGCCCCAGCATTTT CASSPAGTGVNQPQHF
14 TRBD2 . TRBJ2-3 TRBV4-2 TGTGCCAGACACCGTGGACTAGTTCCAGATACGCAGTATTTT CARHRGLVPDTQYF
13 . few TRBJ2-1 TRBV3-1/TRBV3-2 TGTGCCAGCAGCCAATTTATCTCGAGCGCCCGGTTCTTC CASSQFISSARFF
14 TRBD1 . TRBJ1-2 TRBV5-4 TGTGCCAGCAGCATGGGACAGGCGGTGGAGGGCTACACCTTC CASSMGQAVEGYTF
14 TRBD1 few TRBJ1-1 TRBV27 TGTGCCAGCAGTTTAGAACAGGGGGCGACGGAAGCTTTCTTT CASSLEQGATEAFF
15 . . TRBJ1-5 TRBV10-2 TGCGCCAGCAGTGAAGGGCCCTATAGCAATCAGCCCCAGCATTTT CASSEGPYSNQPQHF
15 TRBD1 . TRBJ1-1 TRBV6-5 TGTGCCAGCAGTAAACTGGGACAGGGTAACACTGAAGCTTTCTTT CASSKLGQGNTEAFF
16 TRBD1 . TRBJ2-7 TRBV5-1 TGCGCCAGCAGCATGCAGGGGGACCCACCTTATCCCGAGCAGTACTTC CASSMQGDPPYPEQYF
13 . once TRBJ2-1 TRBV11-3 TGTGCCAGCAGTCATCGGAGCCTTGATGAGCAGTTCTTC CASSHRSLDEQFF
15 . . TRBJ1-4 TRBV5-5 TGTGCCAGCAGCCGGGATGGACAGCCCGATGAAAAACTGTTTTTT CASSRDGQPDEKLFF
16 . . TRBJ2-1 TRBV3-1/TRBV3-2 TGTGCCAGCAGCACCGTAGCCGGGCGCGCGTACAATGAGCAGTTCTTC CASSTVAGRAYNEQFF
12 . . TRBJ2-3 TRBV7-9 TGTGCCAGCAGCTTGAGTCAGGGGAAGAAGTATTTT CASSLSQGKKYF
15 . . TRBJ1-6 TRBV7-9 TGTGCCAGCAGCCAACCGGGATCCGGAGGTTCACCCCTCCACTTT CASSQPGSGGSPLHF
14 TRBD1 few TRBJ1-5 TRBV18 TGTGCCAGCTCACCCCAGGGGGGAAATCAGCCCCAGCATTTT CASSPQGGNQPQHF
18 TRBD2 . TRBJ2-1 TRBV3-1/TRBV3-2 TGTGCCAGCAGCCAAGAGCGCCCGAGGGCGGGGGGTTACAATGAGCAGTTCTTC CASSQERPRAGGYNEQFF